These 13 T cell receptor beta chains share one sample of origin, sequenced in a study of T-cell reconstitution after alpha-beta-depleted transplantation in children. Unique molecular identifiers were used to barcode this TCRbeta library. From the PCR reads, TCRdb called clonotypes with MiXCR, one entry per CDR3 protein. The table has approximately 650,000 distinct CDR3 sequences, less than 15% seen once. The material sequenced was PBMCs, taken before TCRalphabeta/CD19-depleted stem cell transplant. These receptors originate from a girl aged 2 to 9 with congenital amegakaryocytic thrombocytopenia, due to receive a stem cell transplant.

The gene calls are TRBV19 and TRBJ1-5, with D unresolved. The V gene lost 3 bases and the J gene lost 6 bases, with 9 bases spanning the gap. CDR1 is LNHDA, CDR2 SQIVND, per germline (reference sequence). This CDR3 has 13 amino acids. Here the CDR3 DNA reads TGTGCCAGTAGTATTGTTTTGGGTCAGCCCCAGCATTTT. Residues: CASSIVLGQPQHF.

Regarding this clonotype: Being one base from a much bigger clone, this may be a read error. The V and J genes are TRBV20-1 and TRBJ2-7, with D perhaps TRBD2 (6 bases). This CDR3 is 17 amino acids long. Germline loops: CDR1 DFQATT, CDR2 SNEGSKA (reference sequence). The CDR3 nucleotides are TGCTGTGCTAGAGTCCCCGGGGGTAGGCGTGGCTCCTACGAGCAGTACTTC. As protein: CCARVPGGRRGSYEQYF.

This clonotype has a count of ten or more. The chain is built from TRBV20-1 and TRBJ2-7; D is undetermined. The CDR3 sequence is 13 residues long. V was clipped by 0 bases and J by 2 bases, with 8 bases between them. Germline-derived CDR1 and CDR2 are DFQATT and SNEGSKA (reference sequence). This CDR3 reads CSARDLATYEQYF. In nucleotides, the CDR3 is TGCAGTGCTAGAGATCTGGCTACCTACGAGCAGTACTTC.

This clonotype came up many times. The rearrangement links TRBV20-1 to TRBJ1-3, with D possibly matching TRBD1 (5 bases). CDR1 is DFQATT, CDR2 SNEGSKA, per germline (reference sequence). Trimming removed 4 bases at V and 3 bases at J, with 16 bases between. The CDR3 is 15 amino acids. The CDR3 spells CSANRRGVVGNTIYF. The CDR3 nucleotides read TGCAGTGCTAATCGGAGGGGAGTTGTTGGAAACACCATATATTTT.

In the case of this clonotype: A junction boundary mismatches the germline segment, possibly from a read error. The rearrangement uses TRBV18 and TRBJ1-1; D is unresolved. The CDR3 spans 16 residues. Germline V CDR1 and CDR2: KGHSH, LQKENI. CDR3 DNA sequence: TGTGCCAGCTCACCACTCCCTTGGGTTATGAACACTGGAGCTTTCTTT. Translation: CASSPLPWVMNTGAFF.

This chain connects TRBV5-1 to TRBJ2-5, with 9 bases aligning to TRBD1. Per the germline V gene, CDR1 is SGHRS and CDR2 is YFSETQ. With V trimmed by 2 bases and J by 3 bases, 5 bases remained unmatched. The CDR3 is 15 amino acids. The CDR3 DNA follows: TGCGCCAGCAGCTTTCAAGGGACAGGGAAAGAGACCCAGTACTTC. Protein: CASSFQGTGKETQYF.

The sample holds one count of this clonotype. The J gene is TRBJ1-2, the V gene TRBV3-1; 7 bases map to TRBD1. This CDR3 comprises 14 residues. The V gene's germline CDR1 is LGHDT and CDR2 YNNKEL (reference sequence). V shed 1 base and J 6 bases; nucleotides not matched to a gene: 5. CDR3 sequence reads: CASSQARQGDGYTF. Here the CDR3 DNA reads TGTGCCAGCAGCCAAGCCCGGCAGGGGGATGGCTACACCTTC.

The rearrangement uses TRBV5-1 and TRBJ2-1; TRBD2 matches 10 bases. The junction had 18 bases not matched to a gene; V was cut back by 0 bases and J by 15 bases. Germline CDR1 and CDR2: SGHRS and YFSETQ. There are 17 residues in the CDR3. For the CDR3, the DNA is TGCGCCAGCAGCTTGGTTGCCGGTCGGGCTAGCGGGAGTCGGCGGTTCTTC. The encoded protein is CASSLVAGRASGSRRFF.

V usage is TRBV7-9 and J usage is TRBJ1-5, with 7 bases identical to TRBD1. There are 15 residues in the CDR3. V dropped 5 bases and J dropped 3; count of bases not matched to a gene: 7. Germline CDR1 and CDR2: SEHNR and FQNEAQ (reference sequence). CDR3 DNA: TGTGCCAGCAGCCCCCTGGGACAGAACAATCAGCCCCAGCATTTT. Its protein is CASSPLGQNNQPQHF. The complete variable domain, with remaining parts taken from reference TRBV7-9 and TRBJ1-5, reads DTGVSQNPRHKITKRGQNVTFRCDPISEHNRLYWYRQTLGQGPEFLTYFQNEAQLEKSRLLSDRFSAERPKGSFSTLEIQRTEQGDSAMYLCASSPLGQNNQPQHFGDGTRLSIL.

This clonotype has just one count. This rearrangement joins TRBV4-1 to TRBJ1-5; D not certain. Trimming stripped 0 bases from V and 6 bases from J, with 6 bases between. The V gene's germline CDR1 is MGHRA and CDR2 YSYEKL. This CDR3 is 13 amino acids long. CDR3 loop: CASSQDSLQPQHF. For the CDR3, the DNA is TGCGCCAGCAGCCAAGATTCCCTTCAGCCCCAGCATTTT.

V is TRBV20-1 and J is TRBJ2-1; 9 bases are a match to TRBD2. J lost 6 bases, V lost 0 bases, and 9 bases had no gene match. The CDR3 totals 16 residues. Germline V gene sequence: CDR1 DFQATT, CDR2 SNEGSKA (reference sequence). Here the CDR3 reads CSARERGTSRFNEQFF. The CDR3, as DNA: TGCAGTGCTAGAGAGCGAGGGACTAGCAGGTTCAATGAGCAGTTCTTC.

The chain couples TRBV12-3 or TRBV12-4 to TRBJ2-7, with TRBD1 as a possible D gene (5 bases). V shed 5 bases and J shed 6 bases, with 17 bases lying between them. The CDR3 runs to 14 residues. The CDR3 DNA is TGTGCCAGCAGTACCTCCACAGGATCCCTCGAGCAGTACTTC. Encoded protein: CASSTSTGSLEQYF.

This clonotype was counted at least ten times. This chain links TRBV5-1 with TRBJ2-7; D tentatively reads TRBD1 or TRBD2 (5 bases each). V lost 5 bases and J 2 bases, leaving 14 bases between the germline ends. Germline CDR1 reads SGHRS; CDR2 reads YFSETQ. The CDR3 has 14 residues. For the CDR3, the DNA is TGCGCCAGCAGAACCGCCGGGACCGCCTACGAGCAGTACTTC. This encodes CASRTAGTAYEQYF.